Below, one T cell receptor (beta chain) is given with its context. Profiling relied on immunoSEQ multiplex PCR, and the TCRdb table lists in-frame clones only, not all of them. The table has some 60,000 clones, more than 75% seen once. These data originate in a study of T cell changes during pregnancy in multiple sclerosis. This TCR was sampled from a female donor in good health, enrolled as a control in a pregnancy study. The specimen was peripheral blood, collected in the first trimester of pregnancy.

In DNA form, the CDR3 reads TGTGCCAGCAGCTCCCCGGGTGAAGGCTACACCTTC. It encodes CASSSPGEGYTF. This chain joins TRBV7-8 and TRBJ1-2; D gene uncertain. Germline V gene data show CDR1 as SGHVS and CDR2 as FQNEAQ. The V and J ends lost 4 bases and 8 bases respectively, with 11 bases between them. This CDR3 is 12 amino acids long.